This T cell receptor (beta chain) was captured in a study of cytomegalovirus exposure and HLA in healthy donors (dated by TCRdb to about 2017). Looking at the study overall: According to an earlier analysis of a few hundred of the donors, some 180 million T cells yielded some 110 million unique TCR beta sequences and roughly 280 Gb of sequence data. Approximately 310 gigabases of sequencing data and 70 million to 100 million unique TCR sequences were included in an early release covering 550 to 650 HLA-typed donors. Of the roughly 400 genotyped donors, 81% were placed in the genetic ancestry cluster associated with self-reported Caucasian donors. The study was designed to test whether signatures of past pathogen exposure could be identified by cataloging public T cell receptors. The T cell repertoires of about 700 subjects were profiled by immunosequencing and related to cytomegalovirus serostatus. Besides the first cohort of some 670 subjects, a separate validation cohort made up of over 95 different subjects was used. To predict cytomegalovirus infection status, the study combined high-throughput TCR immunosequencing, statistical association of individual TCRs with disease status, and machine learning. A later analysis re-analyzed previously published TCR beta repertoires from about 730 donors and added high-resolution HLA genotyping to study TCR occurrence patterns. Rather than drawing on any new phenotypic data, the later analysis identified candidate immune exposures from TCR beta sequences and the way those sequences occurred across donors. In an earlier analysis of a few hundred of the donors, high-throughput TCR beta sequencing was used to judge whether each TCR beta V gene segment behaved as functional or pseudogenic. Alongside the repertoire data, information on donor age, sex, ethnicity and CMV serostatus was compiled. A later genetic analysis took genome-wide SNP genotypes for about 55% of the roughly 700 donors and used that subset as a discovery cohort. Every repertoire in the discovery cohort had been generated on one and the same sequencing platform. Class I and class II HLA loci were covered by the typing at four-digit resolution. The number of typed donors differed by locus: about 620-640 for A, B, C, DRB1 and DQB1; 522 for DQA1; roughly 600 for DPA1; and some 450 for DPB1. Several DR-DQ haplotypes were treated as single units for association and clustering because of strong linkage in the cohort. Among roughly 400 genotyped donors of the cohort, an average of roughly 240,000 unique TCR beta nucleotide sequences were sequenced per donor, roughly 20% of them non-productive.

Summary of the overall study and its limitations: In both the original and validation cohorts, the classifier was reported to diagnose cytomegalovirus status with high specificity and sensitivity. A later analysis found that HLA-associated TCR beta chains were more clonally expanded and had lower generation probabilities than equally common non-associated chains. At a false discovery rate of 0.05, a later analysis linked 16,000 or so TCR beta sequences to specific HLA alleles. For the cohort, immune exposure information was limited to CMV serostatus. Because counts were too low, about 18 rarely observed V segments, including chromosome 9 orphons, were excluded from the earlier analysis of roughly 580 of the donors. A few of the identified cytomegalovirus-associated TCR beta chains were confirmed in vitro to be specific for cytomegalovirus antigens. It was suggested by the authors that the approach could potentially be generalized to other disease states and immunological phenotypes. A group of highly shared sequence variants was considered likely to be a technical artifact of the sequencing pipeline. Linkage disequilibrium might explain the correlated functional status among segregating V segments, but an unknown experimental factor could not be excluded. When HLA alleles, especially DR and DQ, strongly co-occurred, attributing TCR associations to individual alleles was difficult. In a later analysis, several top co-occurrence clusters were reported to appear linked to parvovirus B19, influenza, CMV and Epstein-Barr virus. In a later analysis, TCR association rates were found to vary across HLA loci, with the most associated TCRs seen for DRB1 alleles and the fewest for HLA-C alleles. In a later genetic analysis, a missense DCLRE1C variant was associated with V-gene and J-gene trimming of TCR beta chains, and the association was replicated in an independent cohort. In an earlier analysis of 587 of the donors, most TCR beta V segments appeared in productive rearrangements about 87% or about 30% of the time, broadly matching IMGT annotations. Most TCR sequences were seen in very few donors, while some public TCRs were found in many individuals. In the study, some 160 TCR beta chains were listed as associated with cytomegalovirus. Because the 87-base-pair reads could not distinguish some IMGT-functional V segments, including TRBV6-2 and TRBV6-3, those segments were excluded. Only TCR beta chains were sequenced in this cohort, and the absence of alpha or paired-chain data limited detectable features. Roughly uniform sequencing depth across donors was assumed in presence/absence analyses, although this assumption may not hold. Compared with the 666-donor mean, donors in an Asian-associated ancestry cluster had fewer N-insertions in productive TCRs, according to a later genetic analysis. According to a later analysis, most CMV-associated TCR beta chains appeared to be HLA-restricted, and the HLA associations seemed to be driven largely by CMV exposure. A further reported finding was that TCR beta sequences accurately predicted the HLA-A and HLA-B alleles for most subjects in the first cohort. Because HLA typing was missing for some donors at each locus, association tests included only the typed subset.

Sequences SGHAT (CDR1) and FQNNGV (CDR2) are obtained from the germline V gene. The CDR3 measures 15 amino acids from cysteine to phenylalanine. Left in the record is the CDR3 DNA by itself, 45 bases read in frame from the first base. Trimming at the junction amounts to 5 bases on V and 4 bases on J, and the germline ends lie 14 bases apart. A few counts support this clone. It has no known antigen specificity. Base qualities were left out, and no much larger clone turns up one base away. The cohort comprised 670 or so healthy bone marrow donors. At the time of sampling, all cohort members were nominally healthy, though unrecorded immune exposures were likely present. The donor was CMV seropositive and was included in the group of 270 or so seropositive cohort members. Each donor provided a peripheral blood sample, and peripheral blood mononuclear cells were used for TCR beta sequencing. The Qiagen DNeasy Blood Extraction Kit was used to extract genomic DNA from the blood cell samples.

Libraries were constructed by the immunoSEQ multiplex PCR assay. The multiplex PCR relied on a mix of 60 forward primers for TCR Vbeta segments and 13 reverse primers for TCR Jbeta segments. The CDR3 region of rearranged TCR beta genes was amplified from genomic DNA by a multiplex PCR assay. The amplified TCR beta libraries were sequenced on the Illumina HiSeq System as 87-base-pair reads. Per the authors' processing: A later analysis tallied approximately 87 million unique TCR beta chains across the 600 to 700 repertoires, and some 10 million of those chains were shared by two or more donors. A nearest-neighbor algorithm error-corrected the raw reads and collapsed the reads into unique sequences, merging closely related sequences to remove PCR and sequencing errors. CDR3 sequences were aligned to IMGT reference sequences to assign V, D and J gene segments. For a sequence to be retained, a match of at least six nucleotides to both a V gene segment and a J gene segment was required. Rearrangements were classified as productive when the CDR3 lacked stop codons and remained in frame with V and J, and all other rearrangements were classified as non-productive. Following IMGT convention, CDR3 was defined as the stretch from the second conserved V-encoded cysteine to the conserved J-encoded phenylalanine. The earlier analysis of some 550 of the donors excluded any sequence lacking an unambiguous match to a single V gene segment. An earlier analysis of about 600 of the donors called V segments functional above 56.7% productive rearrangements and segregating when the between-donor standard deviation exceeded 5%. To diagnose cytomegalovirus status from the catalog of TCR beta chain sequences, a statistical classification framework was built. In a later analysis, TCR nucleotide sequences were compared against IMGT/GENE-DB human TR gene sequences so that V and J genes could be assigned. In a later analysis, CDR3 sequences and most-parsimonious VDJ recombination scenarios were assigned using the TCRdist pipeline. In a later analysis, each TCR beta chain was defined by its CDR3 amino acid sequence together with its V-gene family, and reads without a unique V-gene family were excluded. In a later analysis, several hundred highly shared, low-generation-probability nucleotide sequences were removed to address suspected cross-contamination and a sequencing artifact. A later analysis calculated a clonal expansion index for each public chain from normalized within-repertoire ranks of inferred template counts. In a later analysis, generation probabilities were computed using a VDJ recombination model fitted to out-of-frame rearrangements, and the results were checked against IGoR. Hypergeometric tests were used in a later analysis to score TCR-TCR, TCR-HLA and TCR-CMV co-occurrence, with a repertoire-size bias correction applied to the TCR pairs. To estimate false discovery rates, a later analysis permuted the HLA or CMV assignments 20 times. In a later analysis, co-occurring TCRs were grouped using DBSCAN, and TCRdist sequence similarity was added for clustering within HLA-allele-positive subsets. Co-occurrence clustering excluded repertoires with fewer than 30,000 or more than 120,000 public chains, plus five with anomalous nucleotide sharing. This is the immuneACCESS table as TCRdb keeps it, with only in-frame sequences that have V and J called. A part of the clones is gone; compared with another copy, unresolved V genes explain less than half, and the rest is unexplained. From that table come the V and J calls and clone size; the DNA was used to work out D and trimming. The sample table holds some 210,000 clones, of which around 81% were seen once. The ten top clones hold about 9.4% of the sample.

Sample: PBMCs. Here the chain combines TRBV11-2 and TRBJ2-2, with TRBD2 perhaps the D gene, on 6 matching bases. The clonotype was recovered from a woman in her forties or fifties in good health and CMV-seropositive. The sequenced DNA is TGTGCCAGCAGCACTGGAGGGGTCGGCACCGGGGAGCTGTTTTTT. This yields the protein CASSTGGVGTGELFF.